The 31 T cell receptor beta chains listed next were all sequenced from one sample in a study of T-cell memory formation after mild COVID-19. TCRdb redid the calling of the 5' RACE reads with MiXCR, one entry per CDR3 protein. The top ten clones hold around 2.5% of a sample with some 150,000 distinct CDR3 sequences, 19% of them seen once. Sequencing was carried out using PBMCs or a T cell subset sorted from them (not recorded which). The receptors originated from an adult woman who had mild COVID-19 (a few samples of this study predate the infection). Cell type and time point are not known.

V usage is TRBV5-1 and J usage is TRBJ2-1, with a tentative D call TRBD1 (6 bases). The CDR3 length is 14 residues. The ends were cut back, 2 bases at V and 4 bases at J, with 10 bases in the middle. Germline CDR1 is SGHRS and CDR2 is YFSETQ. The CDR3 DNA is TGCGCCAGCAGCTTAGGACAGCGTTACAATGAGCAGTTCTTC. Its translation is CASSLGQRYNEQFF.

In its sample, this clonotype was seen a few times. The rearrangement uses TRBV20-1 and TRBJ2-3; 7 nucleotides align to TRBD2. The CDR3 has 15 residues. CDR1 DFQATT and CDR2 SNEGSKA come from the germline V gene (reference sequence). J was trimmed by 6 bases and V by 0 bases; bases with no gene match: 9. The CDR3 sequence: CSARDGGELVDTQYF. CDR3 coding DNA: TGCAGTGCTAGAGATGGGGGGGAGTTGGTCGATACGCAGTATTTT.

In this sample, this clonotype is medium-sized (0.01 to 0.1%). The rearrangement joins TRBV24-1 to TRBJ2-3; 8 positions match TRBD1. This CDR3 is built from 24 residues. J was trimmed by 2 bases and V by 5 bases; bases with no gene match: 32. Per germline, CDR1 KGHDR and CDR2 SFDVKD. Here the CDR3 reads CATSGHLSRNPGQARRTNTDTQYF. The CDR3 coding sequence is TGTGCCACCAGTGGTCACCTCTCACGGAACCCGGGACAGGCCCGGAGGACGAACACAGATACGCAGTATTTT.

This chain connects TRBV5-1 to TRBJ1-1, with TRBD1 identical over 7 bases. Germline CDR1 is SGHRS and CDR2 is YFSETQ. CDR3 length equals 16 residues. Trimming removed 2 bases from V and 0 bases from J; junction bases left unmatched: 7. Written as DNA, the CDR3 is TGCGCCAGCAGCTTTCTGACAGGGTCTATGAACACTGAAGCTTTCTTT. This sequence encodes CASSFLTGSMNTEAFF.

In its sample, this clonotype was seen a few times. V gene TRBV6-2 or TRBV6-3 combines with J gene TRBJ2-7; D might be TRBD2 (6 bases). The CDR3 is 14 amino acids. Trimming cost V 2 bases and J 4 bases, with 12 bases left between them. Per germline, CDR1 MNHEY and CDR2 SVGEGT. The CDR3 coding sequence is TGTGCCAGCAGTTACGACGGGAGTAGGTACGAGCAGTACTTC. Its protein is CASSYDGSRYEQYF.

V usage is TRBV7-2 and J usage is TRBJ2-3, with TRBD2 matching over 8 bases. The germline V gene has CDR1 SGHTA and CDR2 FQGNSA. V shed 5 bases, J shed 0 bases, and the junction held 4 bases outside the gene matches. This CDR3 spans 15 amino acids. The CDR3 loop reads CASSAPSGSTDTQYF. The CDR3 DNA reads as TGTGCCAGCAGCGCCCCTAGCGGGAGCACAGATACGCAGTATTTT.

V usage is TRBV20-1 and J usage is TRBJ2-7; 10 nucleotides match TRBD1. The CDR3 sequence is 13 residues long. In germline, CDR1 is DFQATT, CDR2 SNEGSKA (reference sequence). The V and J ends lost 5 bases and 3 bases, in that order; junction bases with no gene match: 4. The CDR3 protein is CSADRGLGYEQYF. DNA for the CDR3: TGCAGTGCTGACAGGGGGCTAGGCTACGAGCAGTACTTC.

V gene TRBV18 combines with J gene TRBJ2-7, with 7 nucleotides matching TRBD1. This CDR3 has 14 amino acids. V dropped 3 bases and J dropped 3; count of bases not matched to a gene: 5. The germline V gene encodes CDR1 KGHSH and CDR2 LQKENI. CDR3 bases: TGTGCCAGCTCACCTTGGGACAGCAGCTACGAGCAGTACTTC. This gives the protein CASSPWDSSYEQYF.

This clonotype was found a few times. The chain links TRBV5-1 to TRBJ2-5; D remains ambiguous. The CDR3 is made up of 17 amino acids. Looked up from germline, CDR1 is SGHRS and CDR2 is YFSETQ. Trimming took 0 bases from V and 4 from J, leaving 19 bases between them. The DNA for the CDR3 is TGCGCCAGCAGCTTGGCCGTTAATTTGGAGATTGCAGAGACCCAGTACTTC. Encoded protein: CASSLAVNLEIAETQYF.

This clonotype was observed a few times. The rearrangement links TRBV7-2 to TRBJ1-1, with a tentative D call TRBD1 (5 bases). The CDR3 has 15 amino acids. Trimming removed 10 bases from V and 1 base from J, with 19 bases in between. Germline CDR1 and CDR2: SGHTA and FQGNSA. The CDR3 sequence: CATSVAGIENTEAFF. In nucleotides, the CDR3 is TGTGCCACTTCGGTAGCAGGGATAGAGAACACTGAAGCTTTCTTT.

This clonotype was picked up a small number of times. CDR3 in amino acids: CASSFGRESPGYTF. The CDR3 nucleotides read TGTGCCAGCAGTTTCGGCAGGGAGAGCCCTGGCTACACCTTC. The chain carries TRBV12-3 or TRBV12-4 and TRBJ1-2; tentative D call: TRBD1 (5 bases). The CDR3 loop spans 14 amino acids. Deletions cut 3 bases from V and 7 bases from J, with 15 bases between.

Written as DNA, the CDR3 is TGTGCCACCAGTGCGGGAGGGTTTGGGGCCAACGTCCTGACTTTC. This codes for CATSAGGFGANVLTF. The chain recombines TRBV24-1 with TRBJ2-6, with 8 bases aligning to TRBD2. This CDR3 spans 15 amino acids. V trimming: 5 bases; J trimming: 3 bases; junction bases outside the gene matches: 2. The germline V gene encodes CDR1 KGHDR and CDR2 SFDVKD.

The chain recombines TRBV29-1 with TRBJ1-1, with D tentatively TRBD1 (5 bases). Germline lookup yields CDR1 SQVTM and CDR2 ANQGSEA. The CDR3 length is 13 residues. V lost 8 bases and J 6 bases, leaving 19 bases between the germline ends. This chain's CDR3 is CSSRSGGSAEAFF. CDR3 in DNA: TGCAGCTCTCGAAGCGGGGGTTCGGCTGAAGCTTTCTTT.

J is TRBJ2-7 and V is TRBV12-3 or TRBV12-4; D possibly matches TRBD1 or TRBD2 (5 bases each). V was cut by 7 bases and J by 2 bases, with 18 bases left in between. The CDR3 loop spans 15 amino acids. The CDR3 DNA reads TGTGCCAGCAACCCGACGGGACGGAGAACCTACGAGCAGTACTTC. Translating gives CASNPTGRRTYEQYF.

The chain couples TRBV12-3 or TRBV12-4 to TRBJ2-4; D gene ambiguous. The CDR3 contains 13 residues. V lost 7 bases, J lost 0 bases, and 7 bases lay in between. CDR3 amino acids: CASTVSAKNIQYF. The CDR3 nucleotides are TGTGCCAGCACCGTATCAGCCAAAAACATTCAGTACTTC.

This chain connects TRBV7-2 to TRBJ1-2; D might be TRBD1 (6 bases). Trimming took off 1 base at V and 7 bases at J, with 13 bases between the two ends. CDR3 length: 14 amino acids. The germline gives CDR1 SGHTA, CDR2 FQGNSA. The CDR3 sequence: CASSLVRGVSGYTF. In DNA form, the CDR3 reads TGTGCCAGCAGCTTAGTCAGGGGAGTTAGTGGCTACACCTTC. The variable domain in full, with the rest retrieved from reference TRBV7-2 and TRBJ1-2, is GAGVSQSPSNKVTEKGKDVELRCDPISGHTALYWYRQSLGQGLEFLIYFQGNSAPDKSGLPSDRFSAERTGGSVSTLTIQRTQQEDSAVYLCASSLVRGVSGYTFGSGTRLTVV.

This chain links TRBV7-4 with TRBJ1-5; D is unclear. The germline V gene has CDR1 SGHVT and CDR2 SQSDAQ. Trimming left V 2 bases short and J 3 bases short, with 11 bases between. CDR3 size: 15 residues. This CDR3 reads CASSLLARDNQPQHF. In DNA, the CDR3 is TGTGCCAGCAGCTTACTGGCCCGGGACAATCAGCCCCAGCATTTT.

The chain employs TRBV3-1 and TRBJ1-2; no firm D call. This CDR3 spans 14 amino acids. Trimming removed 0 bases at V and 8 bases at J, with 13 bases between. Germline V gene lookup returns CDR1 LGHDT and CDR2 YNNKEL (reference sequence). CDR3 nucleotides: TGTGCCAGCAGCCAAGATGGTGGGATGAAGGGCTACACCTTC. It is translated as CASSQDGGMKGYTF.

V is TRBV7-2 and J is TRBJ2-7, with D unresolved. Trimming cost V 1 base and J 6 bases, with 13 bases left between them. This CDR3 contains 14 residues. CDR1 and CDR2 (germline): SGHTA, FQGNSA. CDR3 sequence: CASSLVVGAVEQYF. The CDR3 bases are TGTGCCAGCAGCTTAGTTGTGGGCGCAGTCGAGCAGTACTTC.

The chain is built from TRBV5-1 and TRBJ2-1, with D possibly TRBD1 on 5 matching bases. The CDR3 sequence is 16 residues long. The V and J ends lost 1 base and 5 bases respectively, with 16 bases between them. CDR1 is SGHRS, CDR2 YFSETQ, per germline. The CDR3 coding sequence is TGCGCCAGCAGCTTGATAGAACTAAGGGGTGACAATGAGCAGTTCTTC. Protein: CASSLIELRGDNEQFF.

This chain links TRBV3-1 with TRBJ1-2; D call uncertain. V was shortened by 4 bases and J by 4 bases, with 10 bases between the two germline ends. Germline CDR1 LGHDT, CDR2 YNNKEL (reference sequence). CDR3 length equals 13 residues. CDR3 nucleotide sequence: TGTGCCAGCAGCCGGAGTAATATCTATGGCTACACCTTC. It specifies CASSRSNIYGYTF.

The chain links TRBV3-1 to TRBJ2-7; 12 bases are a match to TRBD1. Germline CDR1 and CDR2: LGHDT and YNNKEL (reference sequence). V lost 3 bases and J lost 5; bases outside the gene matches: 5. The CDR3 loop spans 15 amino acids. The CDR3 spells CASSQGTGGLDEQYF. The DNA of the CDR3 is TGTGCCAGCAGCCAGGGGACAGGGGGCTTGGACGAGCAGTACTTC.

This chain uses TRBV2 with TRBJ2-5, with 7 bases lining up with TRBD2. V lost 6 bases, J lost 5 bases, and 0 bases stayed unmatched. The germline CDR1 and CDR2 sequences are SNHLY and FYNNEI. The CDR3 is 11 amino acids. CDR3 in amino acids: CASSGGETQYF. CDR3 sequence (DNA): TGTGCCAGCAGCGGGGGGGAGACCCAGTACTTC.

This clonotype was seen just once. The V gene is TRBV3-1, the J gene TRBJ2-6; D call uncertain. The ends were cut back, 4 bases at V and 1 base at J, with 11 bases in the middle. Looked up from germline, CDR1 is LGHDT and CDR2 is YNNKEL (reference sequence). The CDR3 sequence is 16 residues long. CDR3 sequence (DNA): TGTGCCAGCAGCCCCACTCACGGTTCTGGGGCCAACGTCCTGACTTTC. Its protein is CASSPTHGSGANVLTF.

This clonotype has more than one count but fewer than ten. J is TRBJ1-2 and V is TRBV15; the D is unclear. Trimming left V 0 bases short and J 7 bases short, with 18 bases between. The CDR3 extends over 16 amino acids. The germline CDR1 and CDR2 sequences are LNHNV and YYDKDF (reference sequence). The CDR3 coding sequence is TGTGCCACCAGCAGAGATCAGGTCAGGTCGTCGGGTGGCTACACCTTC. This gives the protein CATSRDQVRSSGGYTF.

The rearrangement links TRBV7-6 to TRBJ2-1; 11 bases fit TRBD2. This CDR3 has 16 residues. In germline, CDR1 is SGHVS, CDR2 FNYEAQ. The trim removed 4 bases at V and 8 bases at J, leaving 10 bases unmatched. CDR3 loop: CASSSDLAGGPYEQFF. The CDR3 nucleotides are TGTGCCAGCAGCTCAGACTTAGCGGGGGGGCCTTATGAGCAGTTCTTC.

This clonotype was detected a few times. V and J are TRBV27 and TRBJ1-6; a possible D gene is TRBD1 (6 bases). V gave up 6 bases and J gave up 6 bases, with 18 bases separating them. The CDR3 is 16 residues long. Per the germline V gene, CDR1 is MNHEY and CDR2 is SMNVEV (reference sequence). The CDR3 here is CASSDPGRTANSPLHF. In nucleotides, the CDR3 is TGTGCCAGCAGCGACCCGGGCCGGACAGCTAATTCACCCCTCCACTTT.

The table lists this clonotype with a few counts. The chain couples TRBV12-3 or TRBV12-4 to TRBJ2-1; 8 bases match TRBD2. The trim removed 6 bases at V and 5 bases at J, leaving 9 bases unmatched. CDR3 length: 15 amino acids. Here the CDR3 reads CASSPQRGMDNEQFF. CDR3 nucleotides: TGTGCCAGCAGCCCGCAGCGGGGGATGGACAATGAGCAGTTCTTC.

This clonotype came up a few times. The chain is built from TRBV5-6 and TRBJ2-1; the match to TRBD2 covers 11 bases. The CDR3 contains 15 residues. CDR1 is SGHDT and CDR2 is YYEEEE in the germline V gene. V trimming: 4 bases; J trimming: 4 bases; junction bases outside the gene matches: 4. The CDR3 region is CASSTTSGSYNEQFF. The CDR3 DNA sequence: TGTGCCAGCAGCACCACTAGCGGGAGTTACAATGAGCAGTTCTTC.

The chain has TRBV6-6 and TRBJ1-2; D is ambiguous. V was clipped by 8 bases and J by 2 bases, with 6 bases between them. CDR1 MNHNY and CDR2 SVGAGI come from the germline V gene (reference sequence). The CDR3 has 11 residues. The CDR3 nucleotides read TGTGCCAGCCGCGGAAACTATGGCTACACCTTC. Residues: CASRGNYGYTF.

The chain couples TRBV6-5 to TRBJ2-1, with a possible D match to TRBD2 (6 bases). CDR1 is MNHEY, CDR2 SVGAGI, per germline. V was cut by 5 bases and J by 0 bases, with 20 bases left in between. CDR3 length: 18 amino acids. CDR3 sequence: CASSTRLSGPSSYNEQFF. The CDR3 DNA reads TGTGCCAGCAGTACCCGGCTTAGCGGACCCAGCTCCTACAATGAGCAGTTCTTC.